This TCR beta chain was obtained from a study of cytomegalovirus exposure and HLA in healthy donors. Clones were read by immunoSEQ multiplex PCR, and TCRdb kept only the in-frame ones, dropping some. The sample contains 100,000 or so clones, about 95% of which appear only once. The germline gives CDR1 SQVTM, CDR2 ANQGSEA. Trimming took off 4 bases at V and 2 bases at J, with 12 bases between the two ends. The CDR3 sequence is 13 residues long. Study-level findings and limits: TCR sequences were mostly rare, though some public TCRs occurred in many donors. Per published reports, the classifier diagnosed cytomegalovirus status with high specificity and sensitivity. A few chains tied to CMV proved CMV antigen-specific in vitro.

Remarks on this clone: Its antigen is unidentified.

The chain uses TRBV29-1 and TRBJ2-7, with D perhaps matching TRBD1 (6 bases). The TCR sequence derives from a woman between 18 and 29 years old in good health and CMV-seronegative. The sample comprised PBMCs. The CDR3 sequence: CSVVYRETYEQYF. CDR3 coding DNA: TGCAGCGTTGTTTACAGGGAGACCTACGAGCAGTACTTC.